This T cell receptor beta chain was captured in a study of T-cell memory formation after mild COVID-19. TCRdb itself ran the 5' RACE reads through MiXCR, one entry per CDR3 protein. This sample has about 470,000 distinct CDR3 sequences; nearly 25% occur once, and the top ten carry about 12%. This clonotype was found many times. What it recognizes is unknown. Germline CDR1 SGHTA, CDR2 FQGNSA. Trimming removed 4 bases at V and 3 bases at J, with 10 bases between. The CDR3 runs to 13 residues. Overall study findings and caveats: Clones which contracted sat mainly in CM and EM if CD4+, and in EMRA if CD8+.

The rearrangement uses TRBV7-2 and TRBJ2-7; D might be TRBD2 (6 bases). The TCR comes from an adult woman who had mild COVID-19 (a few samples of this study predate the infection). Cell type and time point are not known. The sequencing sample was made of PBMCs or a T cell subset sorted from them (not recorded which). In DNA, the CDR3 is TGTGCCAGCAGCTCCCAGGGAGGCTACGAGCAGTACTTC. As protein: CASSSQGGYEQYF.